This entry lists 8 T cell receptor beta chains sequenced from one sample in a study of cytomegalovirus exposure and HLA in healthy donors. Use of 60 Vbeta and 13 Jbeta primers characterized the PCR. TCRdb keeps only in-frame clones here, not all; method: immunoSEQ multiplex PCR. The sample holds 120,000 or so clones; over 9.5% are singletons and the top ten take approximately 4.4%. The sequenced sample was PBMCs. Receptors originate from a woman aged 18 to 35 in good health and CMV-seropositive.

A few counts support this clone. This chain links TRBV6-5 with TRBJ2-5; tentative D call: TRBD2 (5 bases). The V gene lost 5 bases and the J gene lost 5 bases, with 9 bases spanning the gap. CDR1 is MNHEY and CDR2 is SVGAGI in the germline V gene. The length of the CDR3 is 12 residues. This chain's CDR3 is CASSSGFETQYF. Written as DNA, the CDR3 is TGTGCCAGCAGTAGCGGATTTGAGACCCAGTACTTC.

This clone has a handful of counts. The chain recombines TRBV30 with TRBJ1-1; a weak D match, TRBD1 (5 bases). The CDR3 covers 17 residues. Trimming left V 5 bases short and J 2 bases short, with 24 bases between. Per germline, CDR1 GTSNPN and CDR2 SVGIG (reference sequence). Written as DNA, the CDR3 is TGTGCCTGGGCCACAGACAGAACGTCTTTAGTTAACACTGAAGCTTTCTTT. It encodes CAWATDRTSLVNTEAFF.

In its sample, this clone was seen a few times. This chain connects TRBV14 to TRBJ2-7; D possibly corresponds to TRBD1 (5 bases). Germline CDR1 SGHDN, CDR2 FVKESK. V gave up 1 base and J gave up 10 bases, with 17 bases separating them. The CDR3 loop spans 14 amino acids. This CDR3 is CASSQGGGSRVQYF. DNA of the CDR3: TGTGCCAGCAGCCAAGGGGGCGGTTCCCGGGTTCAGTACTTC.

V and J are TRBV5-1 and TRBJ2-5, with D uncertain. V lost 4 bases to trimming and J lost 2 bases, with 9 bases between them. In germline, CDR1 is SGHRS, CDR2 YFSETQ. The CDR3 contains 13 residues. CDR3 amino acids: CASSISGQETQYF. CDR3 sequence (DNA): TGCGCCAGCAGCATATCGGGTCAAGAGACCCAGTACTTC.

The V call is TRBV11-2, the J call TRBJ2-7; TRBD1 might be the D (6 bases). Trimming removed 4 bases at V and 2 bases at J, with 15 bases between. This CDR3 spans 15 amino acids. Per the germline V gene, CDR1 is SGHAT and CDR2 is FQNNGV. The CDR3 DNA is TGTGCCAGCAGCTCCTTGGCAGGGGACACCTACGAGCAGTACTTC. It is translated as CASSSLAGDTYEQYF.

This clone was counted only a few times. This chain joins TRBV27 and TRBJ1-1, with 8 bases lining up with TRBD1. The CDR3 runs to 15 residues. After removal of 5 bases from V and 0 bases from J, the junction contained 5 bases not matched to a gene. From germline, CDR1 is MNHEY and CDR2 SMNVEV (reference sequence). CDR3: CASSGLGQVNTEAFF. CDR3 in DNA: TGTGCCAGCAGTGGATTGGGACAGGTGAACACTGAAGCTTTCTTT.

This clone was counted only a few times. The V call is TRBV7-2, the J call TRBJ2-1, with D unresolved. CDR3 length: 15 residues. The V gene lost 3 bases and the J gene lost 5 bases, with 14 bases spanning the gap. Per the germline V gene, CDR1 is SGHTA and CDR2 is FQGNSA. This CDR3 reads CASSFQARGNNEQFF. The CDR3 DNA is TGTGCCAGCAGCTTTCAAGCGCGAGGCAACAATGAGCAGTTCTTC.

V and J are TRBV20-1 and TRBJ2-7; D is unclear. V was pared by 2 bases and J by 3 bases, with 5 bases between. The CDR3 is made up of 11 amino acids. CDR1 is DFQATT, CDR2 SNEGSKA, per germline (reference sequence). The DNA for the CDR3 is TGCAGTGCTAGACAGGACTACGAGCAGTACTTC. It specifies CSARQDYEQYF.